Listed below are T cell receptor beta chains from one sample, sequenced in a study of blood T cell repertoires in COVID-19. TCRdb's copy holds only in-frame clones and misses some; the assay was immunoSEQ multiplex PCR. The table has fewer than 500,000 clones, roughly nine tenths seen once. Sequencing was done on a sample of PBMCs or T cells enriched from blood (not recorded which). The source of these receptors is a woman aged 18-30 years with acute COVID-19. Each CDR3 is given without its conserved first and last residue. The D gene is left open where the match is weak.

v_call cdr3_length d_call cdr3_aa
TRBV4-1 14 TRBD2 ASSQEASGRLGELF
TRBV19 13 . ASRPSVSVSYEQY
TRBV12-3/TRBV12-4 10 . ASSLAQREAF
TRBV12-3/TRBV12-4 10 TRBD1 ASSLQDRGPF
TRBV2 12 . ASKDSYSGNTIY
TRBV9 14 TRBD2 ASSVRLAGEQETQY
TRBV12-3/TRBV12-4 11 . ASSSTASYGYT
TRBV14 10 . ASSLIGVEQY
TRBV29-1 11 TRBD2 SVEREEQDTQY
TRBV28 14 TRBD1 ASSLGQAGGAGELF
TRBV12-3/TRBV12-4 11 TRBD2 ASSERGVGELF
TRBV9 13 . ASSPWLGANEKLF
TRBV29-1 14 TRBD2 SVKGTSGGSTDTQY
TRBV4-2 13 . ASSQERAHNQPQH
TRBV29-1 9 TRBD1 SVGQAETQY
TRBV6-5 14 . ASSYSAGRSGNTIY
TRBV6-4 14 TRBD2 ASSDSGTSGANEQF
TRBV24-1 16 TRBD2 ATSDFRGDFTGANVLT
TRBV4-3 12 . ASSQETRGYEQY
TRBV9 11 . ASGGSFSYEQY
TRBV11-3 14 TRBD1 ASSLGTGGSYNEQF
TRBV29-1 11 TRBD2 SVPGLGSLEQF
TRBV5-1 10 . ASERLNTEAF
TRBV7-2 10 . ASSPGDYGYT
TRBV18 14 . ASSPATSQVTYEQY
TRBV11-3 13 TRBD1 ASSASGTGGAEAF
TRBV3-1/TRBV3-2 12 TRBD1 ASSHLTGEQPQH
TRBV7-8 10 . ASSLGGDGYT
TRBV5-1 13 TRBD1 ASSLGQGAAYEQY
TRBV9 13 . ASSASGEGSTEAF
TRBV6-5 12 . ASRRDGTNQPQH
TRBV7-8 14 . ASTGGTVNSGNTIY
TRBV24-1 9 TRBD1 ATADRDEQF
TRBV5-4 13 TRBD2 ASSQGTSGSNEQF
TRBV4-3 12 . ASSQGRDYREQY
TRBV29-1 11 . SVESQWNTEAF
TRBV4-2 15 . ASSQENAGDSVQPQH
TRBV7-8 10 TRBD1 ASSLGKGTAV
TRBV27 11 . ASSSWNTGELF
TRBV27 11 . ASSLGGGTEAF
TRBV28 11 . ASSLGTHNEQF
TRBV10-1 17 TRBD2 ASSESMEQREGVGDTQY
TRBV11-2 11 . ASSQAGANVLT
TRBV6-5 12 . ASRNRVRTGELF
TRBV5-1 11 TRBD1 ASSLEAGGEQY
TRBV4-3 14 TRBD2 ASSQDEAGGPYEQY
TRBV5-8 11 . ASSLRGRDEQF
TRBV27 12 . ASSISRKNTEAF